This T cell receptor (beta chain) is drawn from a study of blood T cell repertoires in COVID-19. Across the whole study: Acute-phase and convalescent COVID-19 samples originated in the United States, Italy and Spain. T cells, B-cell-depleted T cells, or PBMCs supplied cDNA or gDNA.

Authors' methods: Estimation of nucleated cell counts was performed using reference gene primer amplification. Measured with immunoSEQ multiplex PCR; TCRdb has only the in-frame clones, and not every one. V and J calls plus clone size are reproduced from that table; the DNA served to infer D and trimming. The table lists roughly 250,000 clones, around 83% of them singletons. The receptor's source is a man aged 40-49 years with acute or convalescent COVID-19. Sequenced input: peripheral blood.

The CDR3 here is CASSSLVGEGSYNEQFF. The CDR3 DNA sequence: TGCGCCAGCAGCTCCTTGGTGGGGGAGGGGTCCTACAATGAGCAGTTCTTC. The chain links TRBV5-1 to TRBJ2-1, with 7 bases that match TRBD2. The CDR3 totals 17 residues. CDR1 SGHRS and CDR2 YFSETQ come from the germline V gene. Trimming at V came to 3 bases and at J to 1 base, leaving 10 bases not matched to a gene.